This TCR beta chain derives from a study of Ad26.COV2.S vaccination and SARS-CoV-2 variants (dated by TCRdb to the early 2020s). The study in broad terms: Vaccine-arm donors came from COV1001, a multicentre, randomized, double-blind, placebo-controlled phase I-IIa trial of Ad26.COV2.S in healthy adults. Sequencing of the TCRbeta repertoire served to evaluate the specificity and breadth of SARS-CoV-2-reactive T cell receptors following Ad26.COV2.S vaccination. Ad26.COV2.S was administered intramuscularly at a dose of 5x10^10 or 1x10^11 viral particles, either as one shot or as two shots given 56 days apart. Participants in the trial were split at random into five groups of five each, receiving low-dose or high-dose Ad26.COV2.S once or twice, or else placebo on both occasions. Blinding of investigators to trial group allocation was maintained during experiments and outcome assessment. The TCR-sequenced set comprised around 30 samples: about 19 Ad26.COV2.S vaccine recipients, 5 placebo recipients and 8 SARS-CoV-2 convalescent individuals.

Broad study findings and their caveats: Vaccine and placebo recipients had similar non-spike TCR breadth, a finding consistent with the vaccine containing only spike. The authors noted that the TCR breadth and depth analyses may have underestimated total T cell responses. Spike-specific TCR breadth was higher in Ad26.COV2.S recipients than in placebo recipients (P = 0.0014). The study lacked the statistical power to compare responses across vaccine doses or regimens. After vaccination, substantial breadth of spike-specific CD8+ and CD4+ T cell responses was reported.

The CDR3 holds 15 amino acids from the cysteine to the phenylalanine. Only the CDR3 DNA stays, 45 bases, in frame from base 1. The germline V gene specifies SGHTS as CDR1 and YDEGEE as CDR2. V is reduced by 5 bases and J by 2 bases, leaving a spacing of 15 bases between them. The sample's treatment or condition label, decoded: some 20 received Ad26.COV2.S at low or high dose, single or two shots; about 5 received placebo; per-sample allocation not given. For vaccine and placebo recipients, repertoires were sequenced using samples collected on day 63 after the first injection. Cohort 1b enrolled fewer than 30 adults aged 18-55 years at a single site in Boston, USA, between 29 July and 7 August 2020. Ad26.COV2.S was a replication-incompetent adenovirus type 26 vector expressing a prefusion-stabilized SARS-CoV-2 spike protein from the original Wuhan strain. The immunoSEQ Assay was the method used to sequence TCRbeta CDR3 regions. After extraction, genomic DNA underwent amplification by bias-controlled multiplex PCR, followed by high-throughput sequencing. The study's processing was this. To quantify the absolute abundance of every unique TCRbeta CDR3 region, sequences were collapsed and filtered. T cell fraction was estimated by normalizing TCRbeta template counts to usable DNA, which was measured by amplifying reference genes present in all nucleated cells. Repertoire TCRs were annotated as SARS-CoV-2-specific when V gene, CDR3 amino acid sequence and J gene were exactly matched to a known reactive TCR set. The reference SARS-CoV-2 TCR set was derived from MIRA and filtered for enrichment in COVID-19-positive ImmuneCODE repertoires, a step that removed public or cross-reactive TCRs. Based on the MIRA antigens, annotated TCRs were further analysed at the level of specific ORF or position within ORF. Breadth was defined as the number of annotated unique rearrangements divided by the total number of unique productive rearrangements, and depth was defined as the summed frequency of the annotated unique rearrangements. Two-sided Wilcoxon rank-sum tests were used to compare TCR breadth between groups. Drawn from immuneACCESS, this table holds only the in-frame rearrangements with V and J called that TCRdb kept. Clones are partly lost; checked studies trace under half to an unresolved V gene and leave the rest unexplained. Clone size and the V and J calls come from that table; the DNA yielded D and trimming. The sample table records 350,000 to 450,000 clones; over 80% of these occur just once. The ten most abundant clones make up more than 1.5% of the sample.

This clone came up once. Which antigen it targets is not known. Within one base of it there is no much larger clone, and no base qualities were kept. This sequence uses TRBV5-8 and TRBJ2-3; the D segment may tentatively be TRBD1 or TRBD2, each giving 6 matched bases. The sample here was peripheral blood, taken in a trial of Ad26.COV2.S vaccine versus placebo. This TCR was sampled from a person aged 18 to 65 who received the Ad26.COV2.S COVID-19 vaccine or a placebo. The CDR3 region: CASSRGRRDTDTQYF. DNA sequence: TGTGCCAGCAGTCGGGGGCGCCGGGACACAGATACGCAGTATTTT. The entire variable domain, with the stretches around the CDR3 drawn from the reference TRBV5-8 and TRBJ2-3 proteins, is EAGVTQSPTHLIKTRGQQATLRCSPISGHTSVYWYQQALGLGLQFLLWYDEGEERNRGNFPPRFSGRQFPNYSSELNVNALELEDSALYLCASSRGRRDTDTQYFGPGTRLTVL.